A selection of T cell receptor beta chains follows, all from one sample in a study of T-cell reconstitution after alpha-beta-depleted transplantation in children. One entry per CDR3 protein results from TCRdb running MiXCR on the PCR reads. The sample lists around 600,000 distinct CDR3 sequences, approximately 22% occurring once. The sample was PBMCs, mostly from graft donor cells, taken 360 days after TCRalphabeta/CD19-depleted stem cell transplant. Receptor source: a boy less than two years old who had a stem cell transplant for acute myeloid leukemia, so the T cells may come from the graft donor. CDR3s include the opening cysteine and the closing phenylalanine or tryptophan. Each record gives: D gene, clone size, J gene, V gene, CDR3 protein, CDR3 DNA. D genes are given only for firm matches. Clone size is shown for a subset of rows, as once, few, many or a class of expanded clone.

>-|few|TRBJ2-7|TRBV7-2
CASSFDGNPVYEQYF
TGTGCCAGCAGCTTTGATGGGAACCCTGTCTACGAGCAGTACTTC
>-|many|TRBJ1-5|TRBV3-1
CASSQDSFNQPQHF
TGTGCCAGCAGCCAGGACAGTTTCAATCAGCCCCAGCATTTT
>-|-|TRBJ1-1|TRBV29-1
CSVLFRETRTLGAFF
TGCAGCGTCCTATTTCGGGAGACACGCACACTGGGGGCTTTCTTT
>-|-|TRBJ2-2|TRBV2
CASRRGASSNTGELFF
TGTGCCAGCAGGAGGGGGGCGAGTTCGAACACCGGGGAGCTGTTTTTT
>TRBD2|many|TRBJ2-5|TRBV29-1
CSVEDSTSGVYNPQETQYF
TGCAGCGTTGAAGATTCGACTAGCGGGGTATATAACCCCCAAGAGACCCAGTACTTC
>-|few|TRBJ1-5|TRBV7-2
CASSARVGGQPQHF
TGTGCCAGCAGTGCCAGGGTTGGGGGTCAGCCCCAGCATTTT
>-|-|TRBJ2-1|TRBV5-1
CASSRGGRGHYNEQFF
TGCGCCAGCAGCCGTGGAGGACGGGGGCACTACAATGAGCAGTTCTTC
>-|-|TRBJ2-3|TRBV28
CASGGARDTQYF
TGTGCCAGCGGGGGGGCTCGAGATACGCAGTATTTT
>-|many|TRBJ2-5|TRBV29-1
CSVDSGAVGGGYTQYF
TGCAGCGTTGACTCCGGAGCGGTGGGTGGAGGTTATACCCAGTACTTC
>TRBD2|many|TRBJ2-1|TRBV12-3/TRBV12-4
CASSPGLAGPSSYNEQFF
TGTGCCAGCAGTCCGGGACTAGCGGGGCCCAGCTCCTACAATGAGCAGTTCTTC
>-|-|TRBJ1-1|TRBV6-2/TRBV6-3
CASSYSMGNTEAFF
TGTGCCAGCAGTTACTCGATGGGGAACACTGAAGCTTTCTTT
>TRBD1|many|TRBJ2-2|TRBV10-2
CASSEDTGVTGELFF
TGCGCCAGCAGTGAGGATACAGGGGTCACCGGGGAGCTGTTTTTT
>-|few|TRBJ1-1|TRBV29-1
CSVGGLRHRLNTEAFF
TGCAGCGTTGGGGGCCTCAGGCACCGATTGAACACTGAAGCTTTCTTT
>TRBD1|-|TRBJ2-7|TRBV7-2
CASSLVGGQAGYEQYF
TGTGCCAGCAGCTTAGTGGGGGGACAGGCCGGCTACGAGCAGTACTTC
>TRBD1|-|TRBJ2-7|TRBV20-1
CSARGDRAYEQYF
TGCAGTGCTAGAGGGGACAGGGCCTACGAGCAGTACTTC
>-|-|TRBJ1-2|TRBV4-3
CASSQEGQHYGYTF
TGCGCCAGCAGCCAAGAGGGTCAGCACTATGGCTACACCTTC
>-|-|TRBJ2-1|TRBV12-5
CASRKQGIDEQFF
TGTGCTAGCCGGAAGCAGGGGATCGATGAGCAGTTCTTC
>TRBD2|-|TRBJ2-1|TRBV5-1
CASSYYSGGGSYNEQFF
TGCGCCAGCAGCTACTATAGCGGGGGGGGCTCCTACAATGAGCAGTTCTTC
>-|many|TRBJ2-1|TRBV5-1
CASSLKSGTMGEEQFF
TGCGCCAGCAGCTTGAAGTCCGGGACAATGGGTGAGGAGCAGTTCTTC
>TRBD1|many|TRBJ2-3|TRBV20-1
CSARMTGVEADTQYF
TGCAGTGCTAGGATGACAGGGGTGGAGGCAGATACGCAGTATTTT
>-|many|TRBJ2-2|TRBV7-2
CASSWDAIANTGELFF
TGTGCCAGCAGCTGGGACGCGATCGCGAACACCGGGGAGCTGTTTTTT
>-|many|TRBJ1-1|TRBV18
CASSPPQGMNTEAFF
TGTGCCAGCTCACCACCGCAGGGAATGAACACTGAAGCTTTCTTT
>-|many|TRBJ2-7|TRBV29-1
CSVEGAPYEQYF
TGCAGCGTTGAGGGGGCTCCCTACGAGCAGTACTTC
>TRBD1|-|TRBJ1-3|TRBV20-1
CSARVTGFGNTIYF
TGCAGTGCTAGGGTGACAGGGTTTGGAAACACCATATATTTT
>-|-|TRBJ2-2|TRBV9
CASSVAGGIANTGELFF
TGTGCCAGCAGCGTAGCTGGAGGAATTGCGAACACCGGGGAGCTGTTTTTT
>-|-|TRBJ2-7|TRBV7-2
CASSLGIGYEQYF
TGTGCCAGCAGCTTGGGGATAGGGTACGAGCAGTACTTC